The text below deals with one T cell receptor beta chain. The read comes to an end 3 residues before the CDR3 does, leaving the germline J gene to fill in the end. The germline CDR1 and CDR2 sequences are SGHVS and FNYEAQ. Unmatched junction bases numbered 8, after V lost 5 bases and J lost 6 bases. This CDR3 spans 14 amino acids. This sample stems from a study of T cells in women clearing cervical HPV infection. About the study: Blood came at first lesion visit for cases, post-clearance for controls.

Sequencing was performed with immunoSEQ multiplex PCR; in TCRdb, only in-frame clones are kept and a portion is missing. This sample lists some 24,000 clones; its ten largest clones have around 5.4%. The sequenced sample consisted of blood buffy coat. The clonotype comes from a woman aged 18 to 75 with a cervical HPV16 infection that either progressed to CIN3+ or cleared (not recorded which). The rearrangement links TRBV7-6 to TRBJ2-3; 7 nucleotides agree with TRBD1. The CDR3 here is CASSPRDREDTQYF. The CDR3 bases that were read are TGTGCCAGCAGCCCGCGAGACAGGGAGGATACG.